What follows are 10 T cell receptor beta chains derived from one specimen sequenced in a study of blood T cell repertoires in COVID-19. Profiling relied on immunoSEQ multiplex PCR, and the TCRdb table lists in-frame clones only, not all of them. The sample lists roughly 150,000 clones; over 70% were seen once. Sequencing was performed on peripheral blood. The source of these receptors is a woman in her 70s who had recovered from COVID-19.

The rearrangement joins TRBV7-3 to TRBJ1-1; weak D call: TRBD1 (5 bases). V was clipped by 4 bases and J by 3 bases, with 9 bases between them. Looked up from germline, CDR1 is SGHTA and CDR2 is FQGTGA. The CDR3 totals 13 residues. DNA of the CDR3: TGTGCCAGCAGCTGGGGCGTGGACACTGAAGCTTTCTTT. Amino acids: CASSWGVDTEAFF.

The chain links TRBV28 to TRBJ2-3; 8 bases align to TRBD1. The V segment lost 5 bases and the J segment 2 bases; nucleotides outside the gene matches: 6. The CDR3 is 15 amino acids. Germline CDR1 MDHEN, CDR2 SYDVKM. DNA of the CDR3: TGTGCCAGCAGTCCAACGACAGGGGACACAGATACGCAGTATTTT. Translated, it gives CASSPTTGDTDTQYF.

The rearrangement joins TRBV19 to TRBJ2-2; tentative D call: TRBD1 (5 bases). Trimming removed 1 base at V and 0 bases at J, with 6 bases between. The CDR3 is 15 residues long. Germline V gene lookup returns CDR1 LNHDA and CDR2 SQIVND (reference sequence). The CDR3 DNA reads TGTGCCAGTAGTATAGGGGGCGCGAACACCGGGGAGCTGTTTTTT. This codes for CASSIGGANTGELFF. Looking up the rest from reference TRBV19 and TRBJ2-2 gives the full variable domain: DGGITQSPKYLFRKEGQNVTLSCEQNLNHDAMYWYRQDPGQGLRLIYYSQIVNDFQKGDIAEGYSVSREKKESFPLTVTSAQKNPTAFYLCASSIGGANTGELFFGEGSRLTVL.

The CDR3 is CASSQRDRASEQYF. CDR3 nucleotide sequence: TGTGCCAGCAGCCAAAGGGACAGGGCAAGCGAGCAGTACTTC. The chain couples TRBV3-1 (or the pseudogene TRBV3-2) to TRBJ2-7; 9 nucleotides agree with TRBD1. In germline, CDR1 is LGHDT, CDR2 YNNKEL (reference sequence). Trimming removed 2 bases from V and 6 bases from J; junction bases left unmatched: 5. The CDR3 extends over 14 amino acids.

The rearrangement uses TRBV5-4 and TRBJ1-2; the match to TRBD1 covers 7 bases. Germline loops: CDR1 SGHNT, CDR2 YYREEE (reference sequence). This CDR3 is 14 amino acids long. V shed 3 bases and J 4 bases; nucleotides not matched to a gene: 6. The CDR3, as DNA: TGTGCCAGCAGCTCCCGACAGGGCGGCTATGGCTACACCTTC. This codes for CASSSRQGGYGYTF.

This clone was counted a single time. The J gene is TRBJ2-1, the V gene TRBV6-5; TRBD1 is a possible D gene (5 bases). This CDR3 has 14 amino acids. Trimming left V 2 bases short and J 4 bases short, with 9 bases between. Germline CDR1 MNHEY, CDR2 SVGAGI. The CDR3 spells CASSYRAGYNEQFF. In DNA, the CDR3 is TGTGCCAGCAGTTACAGGGCAGGGTACAATGAGCAGTTCTTC.

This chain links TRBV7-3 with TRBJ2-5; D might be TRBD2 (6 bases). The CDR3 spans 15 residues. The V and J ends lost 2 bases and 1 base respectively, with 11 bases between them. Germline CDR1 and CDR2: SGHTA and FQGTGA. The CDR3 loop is CASSLRAGRQETQYF. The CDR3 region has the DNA TGTGCCAGCAGCTTACGAGCGGGCCGCCAAGAGACCCAGTACTTC.

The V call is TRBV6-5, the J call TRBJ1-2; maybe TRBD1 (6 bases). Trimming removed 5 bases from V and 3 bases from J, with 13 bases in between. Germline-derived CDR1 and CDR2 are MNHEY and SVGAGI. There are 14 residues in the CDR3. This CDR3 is CASSTHRQDYGYTF. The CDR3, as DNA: TGTGCCAGCAGTACCCACCGACAGGACTATGGCTACACCTTC.

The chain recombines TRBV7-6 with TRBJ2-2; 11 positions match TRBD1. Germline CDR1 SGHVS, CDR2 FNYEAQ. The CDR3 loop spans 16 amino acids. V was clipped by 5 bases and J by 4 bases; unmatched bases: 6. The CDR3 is CASSPRTGGSTGELFF. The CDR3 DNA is TGTGCCAGCAGCCCGAGGACAGGGGGCTCCACCGGGGAGCTGTTTTTT.

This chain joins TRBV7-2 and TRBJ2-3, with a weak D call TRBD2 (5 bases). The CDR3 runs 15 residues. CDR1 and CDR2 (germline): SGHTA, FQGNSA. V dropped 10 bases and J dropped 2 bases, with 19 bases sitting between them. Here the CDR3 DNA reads TGTGCCACCCGGCCGGGGTTTGGTACCACAGATACGCAGTATTTT. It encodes CATRPGFGTTDTQYF.